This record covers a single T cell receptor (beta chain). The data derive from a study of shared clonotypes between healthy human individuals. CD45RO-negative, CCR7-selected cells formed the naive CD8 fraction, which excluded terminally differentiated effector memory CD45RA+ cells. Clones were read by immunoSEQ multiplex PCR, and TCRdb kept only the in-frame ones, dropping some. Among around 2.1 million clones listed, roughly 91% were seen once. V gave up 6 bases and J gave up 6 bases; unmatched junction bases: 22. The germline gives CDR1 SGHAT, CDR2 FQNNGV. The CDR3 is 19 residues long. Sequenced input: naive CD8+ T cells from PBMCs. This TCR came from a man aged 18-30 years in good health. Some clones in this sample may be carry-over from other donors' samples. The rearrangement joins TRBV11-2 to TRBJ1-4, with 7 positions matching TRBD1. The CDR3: CASRSNLGSGGRGDEKLFF. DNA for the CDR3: TGTGCCAGCAGGAGTAATTTAGGGTCAGGGGGAAGAGGAGATGAAAAACTGTTTTTT.